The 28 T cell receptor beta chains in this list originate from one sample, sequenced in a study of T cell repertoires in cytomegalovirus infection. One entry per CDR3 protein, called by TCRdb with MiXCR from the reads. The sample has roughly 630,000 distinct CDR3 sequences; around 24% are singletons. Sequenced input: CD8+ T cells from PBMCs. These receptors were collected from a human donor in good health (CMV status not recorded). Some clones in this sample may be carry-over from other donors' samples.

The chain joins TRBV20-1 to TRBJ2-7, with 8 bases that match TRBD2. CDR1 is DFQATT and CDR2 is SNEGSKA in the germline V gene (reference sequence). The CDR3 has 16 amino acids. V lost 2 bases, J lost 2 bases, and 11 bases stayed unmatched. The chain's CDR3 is CSARSPAGAGPYEQYF. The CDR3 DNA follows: TGCAGTGCTAGATCCCCAGCGGGGGCCGGACCCTACGAGCAGTACTTC.

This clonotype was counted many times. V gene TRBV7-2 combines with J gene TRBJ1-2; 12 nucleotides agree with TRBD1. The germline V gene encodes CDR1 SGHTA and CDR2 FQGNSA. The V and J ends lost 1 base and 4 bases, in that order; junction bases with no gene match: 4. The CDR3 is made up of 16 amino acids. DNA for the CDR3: TGTGCCAGCAGCTTAGGGGGACAGGGGGCCTTCTATGGCTACACCTTC. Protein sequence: CASSLGGQGAFYGYTF.

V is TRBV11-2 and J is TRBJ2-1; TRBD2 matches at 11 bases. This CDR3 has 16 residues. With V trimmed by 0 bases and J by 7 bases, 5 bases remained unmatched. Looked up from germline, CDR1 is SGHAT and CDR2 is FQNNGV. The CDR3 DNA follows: TGTGCCAGCAGCTTAGATATAGCGGGGGGGCTGAATGAGCAGTTCTTC. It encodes CASSLDIAGGLNEQFF.

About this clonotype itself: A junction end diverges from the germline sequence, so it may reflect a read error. The CDR3 DNA is TGTGCCAACAGCTATCCTAAGGGGACTAGCGCGGACAATGAGCAGTTCTTC. Residues: CANSYPKGTSADNEQFF. This chain uses TRBV7-4 with TRBJ2-1; TRBD2 matches 10 bases. CDR3 length: 17 amino acids. CDR1 is SGHVT, CDR2 SQSDAQ, per germline.

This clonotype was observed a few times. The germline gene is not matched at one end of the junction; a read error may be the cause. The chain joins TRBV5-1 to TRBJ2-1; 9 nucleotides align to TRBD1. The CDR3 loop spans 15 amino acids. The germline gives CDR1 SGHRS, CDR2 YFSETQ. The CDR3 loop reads CAGSPGTGFYNEQFF. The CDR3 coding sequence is TGCGCCGGCAGCCCCGGGACAGGGTTCTACAATGAGCAGTTCTTC.

CDR3 residues: CASSEVHIRTDTQYF. CDR3 DNA sequence: TGTGCCAGCAGTGAGGTACATATTCGCACAGATACGCAGTATTTT. The chain combines TRBV2 with TRBJ2-3; D is unclear. V lost 3 bases, J lost 1 base, and 11 bases lay in between. The CDR3 loop spans 15 amino acids. Germline V gene sequence: CDR1 SNHLY, CDR2 FYNNEI.

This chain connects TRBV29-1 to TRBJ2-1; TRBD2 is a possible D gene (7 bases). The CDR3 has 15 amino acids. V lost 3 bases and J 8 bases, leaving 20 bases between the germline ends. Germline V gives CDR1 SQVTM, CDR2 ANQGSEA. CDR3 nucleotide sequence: TGCAGCGTTGAGGATGGGGGGGCAGGGGAGGATGAGCAGTTCTTC. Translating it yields CSVEDGGAGEDEQFF.

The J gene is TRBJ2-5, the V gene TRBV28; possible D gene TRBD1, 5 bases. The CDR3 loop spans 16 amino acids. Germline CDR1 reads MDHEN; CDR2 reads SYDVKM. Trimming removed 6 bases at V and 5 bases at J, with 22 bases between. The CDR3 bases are TGTGCCAGCAGCCACGACGTATGGGGCGTAGGGGAGACCCAGTACTTC. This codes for CASSHDVWGVGETQYF.

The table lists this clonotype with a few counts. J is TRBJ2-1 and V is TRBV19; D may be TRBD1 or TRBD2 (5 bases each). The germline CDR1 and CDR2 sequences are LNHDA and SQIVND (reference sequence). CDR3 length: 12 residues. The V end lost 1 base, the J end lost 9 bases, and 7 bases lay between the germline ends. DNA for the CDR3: TGTGCCAGTAGTATAGGAGGGACTGAGCAGTTCTTC. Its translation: CASSIGGTEQFF.

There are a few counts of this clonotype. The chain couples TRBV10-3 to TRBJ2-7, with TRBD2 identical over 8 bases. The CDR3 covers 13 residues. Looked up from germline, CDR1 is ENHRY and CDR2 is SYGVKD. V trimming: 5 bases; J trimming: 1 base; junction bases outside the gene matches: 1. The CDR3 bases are TGTGCCATCAGTACTAGCGGTTCCTACGAGCAGTACTTC. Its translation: CAISTSGSYEQYF.

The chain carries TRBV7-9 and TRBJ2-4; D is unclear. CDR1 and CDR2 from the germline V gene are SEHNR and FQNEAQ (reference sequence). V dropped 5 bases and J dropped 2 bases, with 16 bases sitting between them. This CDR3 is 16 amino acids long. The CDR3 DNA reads TGTGCCAGCAGCGTTGTCCCCTGGGCAACCAAAAACATTCAGTACTTC. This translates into CASSVVPWATKNIQYF.

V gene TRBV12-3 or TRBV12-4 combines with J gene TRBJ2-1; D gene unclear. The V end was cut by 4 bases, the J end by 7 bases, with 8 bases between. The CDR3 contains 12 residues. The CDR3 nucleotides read TGTGCCAGCAGTTCCGAGTTAAATGAGCAGTTCTTC. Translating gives CASSSELNEQFF.

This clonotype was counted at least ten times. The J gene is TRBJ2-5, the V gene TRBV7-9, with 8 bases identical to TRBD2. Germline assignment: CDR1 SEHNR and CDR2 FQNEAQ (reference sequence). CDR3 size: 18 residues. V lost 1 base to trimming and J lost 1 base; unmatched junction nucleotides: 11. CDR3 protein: CASSLEGGGPLLQETQYF. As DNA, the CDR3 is TGTGCCAGCAGCTTAGAAGGCGGGGGGCCCCTACTCCAAGAGACCCAGTACTTC.

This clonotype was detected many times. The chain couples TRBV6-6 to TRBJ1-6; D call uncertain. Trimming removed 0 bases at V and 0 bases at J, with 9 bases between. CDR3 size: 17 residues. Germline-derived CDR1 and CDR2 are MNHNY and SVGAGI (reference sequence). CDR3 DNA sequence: TGTGCCAGCAGTTACTCGACCGCCAGCTCCTATAATTCACCCCTCCACTTT. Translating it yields CASSYSTASSYNSPLHF.

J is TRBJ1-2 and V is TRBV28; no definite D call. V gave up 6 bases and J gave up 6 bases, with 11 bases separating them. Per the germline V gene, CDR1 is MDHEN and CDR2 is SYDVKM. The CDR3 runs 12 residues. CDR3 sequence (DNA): TGTGCCAGCAGCCCGGACGGTCATGGCTACACCTTC. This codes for CASSPDGHGYTF.

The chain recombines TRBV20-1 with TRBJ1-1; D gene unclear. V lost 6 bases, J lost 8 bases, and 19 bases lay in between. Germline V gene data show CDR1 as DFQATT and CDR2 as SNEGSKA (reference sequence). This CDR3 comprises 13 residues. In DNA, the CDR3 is TGCAGTGCGGAAGGACTAGACTCCTCAGAAGCTTTCTTT. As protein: CSAEGLDSSEAFF.

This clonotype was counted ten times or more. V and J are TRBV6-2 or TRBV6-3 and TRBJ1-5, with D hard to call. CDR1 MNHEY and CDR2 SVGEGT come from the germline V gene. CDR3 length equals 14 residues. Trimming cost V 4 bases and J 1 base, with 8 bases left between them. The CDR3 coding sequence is TGTGCCAGCAGTTCCAACATCAGCAATCAGCCCCAGCATTTT. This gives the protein CASSSNISNQPQHF.

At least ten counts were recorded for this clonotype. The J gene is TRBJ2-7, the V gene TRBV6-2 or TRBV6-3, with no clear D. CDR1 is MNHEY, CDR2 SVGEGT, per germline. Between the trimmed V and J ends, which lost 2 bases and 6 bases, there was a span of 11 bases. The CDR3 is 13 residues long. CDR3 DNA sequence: TGTGCCAGCAGTTACGACGACCTCGGCGAGCAGTACGTC. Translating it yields CASSYDDLGEQYV.

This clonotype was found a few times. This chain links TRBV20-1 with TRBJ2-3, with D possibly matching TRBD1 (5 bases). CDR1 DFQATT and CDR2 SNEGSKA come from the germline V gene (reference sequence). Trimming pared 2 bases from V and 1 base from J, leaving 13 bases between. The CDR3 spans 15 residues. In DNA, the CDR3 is TGCAGTGCTAGAAAGGGGTCCTTCGGCACAGATACGCAGTATTTT. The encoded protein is CSARKGSFGTDTQYF.

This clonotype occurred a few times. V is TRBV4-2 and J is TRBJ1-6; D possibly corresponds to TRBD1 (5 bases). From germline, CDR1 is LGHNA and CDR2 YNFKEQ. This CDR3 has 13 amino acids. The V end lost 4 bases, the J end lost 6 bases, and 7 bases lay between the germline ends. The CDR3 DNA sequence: TGTGCCAGCAGCCGGGGGGGTAATTCACCCCTCCACTTT. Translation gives CASSRGGNSPLHF.

CDR3 region: CASSQPQDSPGEQYV. The CDR3 nucleotides are TGTGCCAGCAGTCAACCCCAGGACAGTCCGGGTGAGCAGTACGTC. The chain carries TRBV28 and TRBJ2-7, with D maybe TRBD1 (6 bases). CDR1 MDHEN and CDR2 SYDVKM come from the germline V gene. The CDR3 is 15 residues long. Trimming removed 5 bases from V and 7 bases from J, with 21 bases in between.

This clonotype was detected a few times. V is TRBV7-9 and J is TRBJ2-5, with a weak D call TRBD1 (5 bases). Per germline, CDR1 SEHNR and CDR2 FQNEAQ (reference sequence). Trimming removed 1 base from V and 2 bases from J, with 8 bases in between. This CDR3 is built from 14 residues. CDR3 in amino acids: CASSLVTAQETQYF. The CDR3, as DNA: TGTGCCAGCAGCTTAGTGACAGCTCAAGAGACCCAGTACTTC.

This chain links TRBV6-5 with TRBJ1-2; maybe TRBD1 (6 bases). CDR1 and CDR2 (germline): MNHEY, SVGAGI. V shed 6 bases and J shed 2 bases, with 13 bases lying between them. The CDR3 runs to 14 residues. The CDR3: CASRPTGSNYGYTF. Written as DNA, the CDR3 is TGTGCCAGCAGGCCCACAGGGTCCAACTATGGCTACACCTTC.

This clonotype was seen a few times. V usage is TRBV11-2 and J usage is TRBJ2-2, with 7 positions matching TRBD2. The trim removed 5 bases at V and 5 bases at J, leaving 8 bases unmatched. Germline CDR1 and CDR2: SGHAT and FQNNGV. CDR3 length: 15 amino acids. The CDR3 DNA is TGTGCCAGCAGCCCCCCCGGAGCGGGGACCGGGGAGCTGTTTTTT. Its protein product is CASSPPGAGTGELFF.

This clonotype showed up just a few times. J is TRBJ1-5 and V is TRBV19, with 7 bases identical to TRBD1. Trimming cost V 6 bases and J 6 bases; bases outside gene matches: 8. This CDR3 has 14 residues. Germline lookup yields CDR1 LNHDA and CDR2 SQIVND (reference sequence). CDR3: CASRARGAVQPQHF. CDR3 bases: TGTGCCAGTAGGGCCAGGGGGGCAGTTCAGCCCCAGCATTTT. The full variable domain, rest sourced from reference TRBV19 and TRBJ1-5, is DGGITQSPKYLFRKEGQNVTLSCEQNLNHDAMYWYRQDPGQGLRLIYYSQIVNDFQKGDIAEGYSVSREKKESFPLTVTSAQKNPTAFYLCASRARGAVQPQHFGDGTRLSIL.

The CDR3 region has the DNA TGTGCCACCGGAAAAGAGACCCAGTACTTC. It translates to CATGKETQYF. V gene TRBV6-6 combines with J gene TRBJ2-5, with no clear D. Trimming stripped 10 bases from V and 3 bases from J, with 6 bases between. CDR1 and CDR2 from the germline V gene are MNHNY and SVGAGI (reference sequence). The CDR3 loop spans 10 amino acids.

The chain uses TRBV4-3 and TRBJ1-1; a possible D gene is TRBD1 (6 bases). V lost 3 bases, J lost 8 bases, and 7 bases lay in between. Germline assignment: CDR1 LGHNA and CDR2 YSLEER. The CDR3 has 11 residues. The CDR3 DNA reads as TGCGCCAGCAGCCACGGACAGGAAGCTTTCTTT. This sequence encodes CASSHGQEAFF.

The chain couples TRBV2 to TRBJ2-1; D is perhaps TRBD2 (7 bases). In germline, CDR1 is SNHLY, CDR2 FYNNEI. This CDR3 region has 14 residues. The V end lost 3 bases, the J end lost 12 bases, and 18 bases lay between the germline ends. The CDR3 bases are TGTGCCAGCAGTGAGAGGGGGGGGCGGGGGAGGCAGTTCTTC. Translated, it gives CASSERGGRGRQFF.